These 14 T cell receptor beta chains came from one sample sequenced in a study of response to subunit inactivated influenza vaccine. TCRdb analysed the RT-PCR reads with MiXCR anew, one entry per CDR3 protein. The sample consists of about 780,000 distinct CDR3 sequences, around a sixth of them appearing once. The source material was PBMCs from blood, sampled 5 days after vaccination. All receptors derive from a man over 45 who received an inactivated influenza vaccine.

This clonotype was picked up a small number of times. The CDR3, as DNA: TGCGCCAGCAGCTTGGACGCAATATCGTCGGGCAATGAGCAGTTCTTC. Its protein product is CASSLDAISSGNEQFF. V is TRBV5-1 and J is TRBJ2-1; D unclear. Germline CDR1 SGHRS, CDR2 YFSETQ. This CDR3 comprises 16 residues. Trimming pared 0 bases from V and 6 bases from J, leaving 16 bases between.

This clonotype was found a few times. CDR3 sequence: CSAHTWGRDVYEQYF. The CDR3 DNA reads TGCAGTGCTCACACGTGGGGGCGGGATGTCTACGAGCAGTACTTC. V gene TRBV20-1 combines with J gene TRBJ2-7; D assignment may be TRBD1 or TRBD2 (6 bases each). In germline, CDR1 is DFQATT, CDR2 SNEGSKA (reference sequence). Trimming cost V 5 bases and J 3 bases, with 20 bases left between them. This CDR3 comprises 15 residues.

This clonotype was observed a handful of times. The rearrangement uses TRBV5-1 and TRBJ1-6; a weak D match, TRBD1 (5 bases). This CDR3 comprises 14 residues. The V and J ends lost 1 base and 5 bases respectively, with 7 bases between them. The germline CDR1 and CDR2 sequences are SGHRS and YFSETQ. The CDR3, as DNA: TGCGCCAGCAGCTTGTTACAGGATAATTCACCCCTCCACTTT. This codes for CASSLLQDNSPLHF.

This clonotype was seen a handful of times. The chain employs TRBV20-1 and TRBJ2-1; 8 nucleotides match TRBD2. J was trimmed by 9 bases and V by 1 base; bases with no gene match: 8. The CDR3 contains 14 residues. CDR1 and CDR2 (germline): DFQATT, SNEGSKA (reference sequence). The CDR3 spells CSARVDGRASEQFF. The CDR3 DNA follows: TGCAGTGCTAGAGTCGACGGGAGGGCCAGTGAGCAGTTCTTC.

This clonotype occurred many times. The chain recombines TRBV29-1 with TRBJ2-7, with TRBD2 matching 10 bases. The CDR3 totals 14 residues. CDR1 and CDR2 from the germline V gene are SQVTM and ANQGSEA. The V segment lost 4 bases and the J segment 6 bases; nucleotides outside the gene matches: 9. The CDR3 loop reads CSVAELAGKSEQYF. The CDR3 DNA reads TGCAGCGTTGCTGAACTAGCGGGGAAGAGCGAGCAGTACTTC.

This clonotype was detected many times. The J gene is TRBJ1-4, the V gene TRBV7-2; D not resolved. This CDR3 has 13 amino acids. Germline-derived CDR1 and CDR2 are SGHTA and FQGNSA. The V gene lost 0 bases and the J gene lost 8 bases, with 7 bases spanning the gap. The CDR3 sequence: CASSLASTEKLFF. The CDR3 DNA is TGTGCCAGCAGCTTAGCAAGCACAGAAAAACTGTTTTTT.

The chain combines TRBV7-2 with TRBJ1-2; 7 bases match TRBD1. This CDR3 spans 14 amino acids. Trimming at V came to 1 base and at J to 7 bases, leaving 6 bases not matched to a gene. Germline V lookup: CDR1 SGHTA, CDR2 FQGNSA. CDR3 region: CASSLDIRGAGYTF. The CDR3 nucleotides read TGTGCCAGCAGCTTAGATATCAGGGGGGCTGGCTACACCTTC.

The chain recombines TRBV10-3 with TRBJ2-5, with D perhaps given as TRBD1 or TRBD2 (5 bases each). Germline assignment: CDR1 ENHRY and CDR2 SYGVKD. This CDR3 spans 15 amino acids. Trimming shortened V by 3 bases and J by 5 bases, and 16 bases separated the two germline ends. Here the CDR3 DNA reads TGTGCCATCAGTGATACGGGACCCTCTGGGGAGACCCAGTACTTC. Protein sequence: CAISDTGPSGETQYF.

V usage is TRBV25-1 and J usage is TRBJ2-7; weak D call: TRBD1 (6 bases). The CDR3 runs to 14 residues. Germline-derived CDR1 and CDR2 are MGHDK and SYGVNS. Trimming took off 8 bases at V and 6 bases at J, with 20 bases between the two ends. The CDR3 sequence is CASGRQATGSEQYF. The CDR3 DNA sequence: TGTGCCAGCGGCCGACAGGCCACTGGATCCGAGCAGTACTTC.

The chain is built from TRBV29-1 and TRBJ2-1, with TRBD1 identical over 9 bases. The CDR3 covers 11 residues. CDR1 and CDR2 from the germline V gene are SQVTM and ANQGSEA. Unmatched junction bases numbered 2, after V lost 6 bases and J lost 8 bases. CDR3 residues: CSVDRGHEQFF. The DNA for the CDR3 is TGCAGCGTGGACAGGGGCCATGAGCAGTTCTTC.

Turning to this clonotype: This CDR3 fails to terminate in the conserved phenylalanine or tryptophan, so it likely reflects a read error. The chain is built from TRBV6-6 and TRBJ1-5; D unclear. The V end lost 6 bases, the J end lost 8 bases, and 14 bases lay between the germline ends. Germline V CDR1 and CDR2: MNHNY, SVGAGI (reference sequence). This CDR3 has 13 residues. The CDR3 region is CASRADEIKPQHS. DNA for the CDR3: TGTGCCAGCAGGGCAGACGAAATCAAGCCCCAGCATTCT.

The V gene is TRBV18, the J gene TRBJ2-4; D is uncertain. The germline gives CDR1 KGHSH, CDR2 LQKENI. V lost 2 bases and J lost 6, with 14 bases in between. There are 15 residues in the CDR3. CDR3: CASSPGTEMRNIQYF. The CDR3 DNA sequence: TGTGCCAGCTCACCAGGCACGGAAATGAGAAACATTCAGTACTTC.

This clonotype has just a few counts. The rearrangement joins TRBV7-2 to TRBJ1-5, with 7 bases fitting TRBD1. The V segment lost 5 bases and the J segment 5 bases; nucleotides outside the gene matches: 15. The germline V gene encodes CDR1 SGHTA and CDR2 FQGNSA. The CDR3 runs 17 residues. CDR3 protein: CASSADRSPLAYQPQHF. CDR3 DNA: TGTGCCAGCAGCGCGGACAGGTCCCCACTTGCCTATCAGCCCCAGCATTTT.

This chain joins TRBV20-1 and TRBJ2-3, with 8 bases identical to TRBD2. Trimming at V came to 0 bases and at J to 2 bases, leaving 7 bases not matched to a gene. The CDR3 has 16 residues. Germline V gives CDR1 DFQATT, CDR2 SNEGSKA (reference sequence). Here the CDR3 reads CSARDRAGGYTDTQYF. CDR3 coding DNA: TGCAGTGCTAGAGATCGGGCGGGGGGCTACACAGATACGCAGTATTTT.